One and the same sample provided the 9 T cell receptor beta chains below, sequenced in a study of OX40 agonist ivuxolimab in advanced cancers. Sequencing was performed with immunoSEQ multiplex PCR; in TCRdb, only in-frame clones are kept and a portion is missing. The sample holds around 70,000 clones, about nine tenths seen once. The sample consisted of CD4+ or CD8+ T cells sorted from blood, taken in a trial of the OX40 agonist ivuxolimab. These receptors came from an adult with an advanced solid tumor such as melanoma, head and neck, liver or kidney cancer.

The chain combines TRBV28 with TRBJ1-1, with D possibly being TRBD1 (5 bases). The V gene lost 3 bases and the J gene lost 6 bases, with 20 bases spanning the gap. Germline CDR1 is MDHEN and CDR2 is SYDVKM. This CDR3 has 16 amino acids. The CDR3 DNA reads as TGTGCCAGCAGTTTTCCCCGCCCGGGTGGGGGTGCTGAAGCTTTCTTT. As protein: CASSFPRPGGGAEAFF.

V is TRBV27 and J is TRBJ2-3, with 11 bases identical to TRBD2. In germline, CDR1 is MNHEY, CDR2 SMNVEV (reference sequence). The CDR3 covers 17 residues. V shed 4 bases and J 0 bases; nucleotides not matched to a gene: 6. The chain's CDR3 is CASSSYLAGGSTDTQYF. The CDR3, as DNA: TGTGCCAGCAGTTCTTACCTAGCGGGGGGAAGCACAGATACGCAGTATTTT.

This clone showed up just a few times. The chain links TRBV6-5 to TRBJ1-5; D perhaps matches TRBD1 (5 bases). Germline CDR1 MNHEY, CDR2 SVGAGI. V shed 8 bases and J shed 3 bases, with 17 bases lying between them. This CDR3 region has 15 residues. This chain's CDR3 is CASGQGSRTNQPQHF. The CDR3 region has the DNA TGTGCCAGCGGGCAGGGTAGCCGTACCAATCAGCCCCAGCATTTT.

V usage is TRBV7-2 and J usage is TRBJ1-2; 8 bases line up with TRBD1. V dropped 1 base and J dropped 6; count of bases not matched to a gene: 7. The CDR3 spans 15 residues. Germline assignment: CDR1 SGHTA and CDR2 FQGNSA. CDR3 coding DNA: TGTGCCAGCAGCTTAGGACAGGGGAAAACTCATGGCTACACCTTC. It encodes CASSLGQGKTHGYTF.

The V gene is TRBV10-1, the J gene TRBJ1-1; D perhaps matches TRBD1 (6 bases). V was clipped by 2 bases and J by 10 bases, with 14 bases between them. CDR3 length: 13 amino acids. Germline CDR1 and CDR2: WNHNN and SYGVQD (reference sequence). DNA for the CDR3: TGCGCCAGCAGTGAGCCCCAGGGGTTGGTAGCTTTCTTT. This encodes CASSEPQGLVAFF.

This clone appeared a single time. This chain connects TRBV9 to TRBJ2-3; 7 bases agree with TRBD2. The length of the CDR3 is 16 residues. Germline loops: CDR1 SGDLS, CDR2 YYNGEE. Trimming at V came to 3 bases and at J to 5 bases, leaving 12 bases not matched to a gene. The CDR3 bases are TGTGCCAGCAGCGGAGGCCAGAGGGAGGGCCAAGATACGCAGTATTTT. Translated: CASSGGQREGQDTQYF.

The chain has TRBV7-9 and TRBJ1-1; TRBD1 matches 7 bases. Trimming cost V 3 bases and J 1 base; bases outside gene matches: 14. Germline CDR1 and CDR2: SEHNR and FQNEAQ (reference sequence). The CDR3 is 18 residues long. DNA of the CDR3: TGTGCCAGCAGCTTGACAGGGCCTGCCACGAACCCGAACACTGAAGCTTTCTTT. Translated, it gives CASSLTGPATNPNTEAFF.

This CDR3 is CASSVATGDRQYF. The CDR3 DNA sequence: TGTGCCAGCAGCGTCGCTACAGGGGACCGGCAGTACTTC. V is TRBV9 and J is TRBJ2-7, with 7 bases fitting TRBD1. The germline V gene encodes CDR1 SGDLS and CDR2 YYNGEE. This CDR3 contains 13 residues. With V trimmed by 2 bases and J by 9 bases, 8 bases remained unmatched.

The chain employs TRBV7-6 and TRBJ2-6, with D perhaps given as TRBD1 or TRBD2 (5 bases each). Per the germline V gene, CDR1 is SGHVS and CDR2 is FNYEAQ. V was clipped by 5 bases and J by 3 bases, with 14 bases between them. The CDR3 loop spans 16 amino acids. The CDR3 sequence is CASSEGTAGGANVLTF. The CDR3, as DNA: TGTGCCAGCAGCGAAGGGACGGCTGGTGGGGCCAACGTCCTGACTTTC.